This TCR beta chain comes out of a study of early stage breast cancer tumors (dated by TCRdb to 2016 to 2017). Regarding the research as a whole: Of the roughly 16 invasive breast tumors, about 13 were found to be estrogen receptor-positive, progesterone receptor-positive and HER2-negative. Of the roughly 12 ER+/PR+/HER2- tumors, eight were classified as invasive ductal carcinomas and four as invasive lobular carcinomas. On average, each sample had roughly 9.7-fold read coverage. The samples as a whole yielded 2 million to 3 million detected templates, corresponding to approximately 990,000 unique clonotypes. The study at large found these results: Greater similarity was observed between blood and normal breast repertoires than between blood and tumor repertoires, and tumor was distinguished from normal in about 90% of the 16 patients when each tissue was compared with blood. Compared with adjacent normal breast tissue, tumors had roughly 2.5-fold higher T cell density and higher clonality. Enriched TCRB sequences shared across patients were mostly commonly generated sequences, unlikely to play an important role in the tumor microenvironment. Bulk genomic DNA sequencing of unsorted cells missed chain pairing and functional markers such as CD4, CD8 and FOXP3. Because the cohort was small, a breakdown by tumor subtype could not be done.

The trim is 4 bases for V and 7 bases for J, with a gap of 13 bases between the germline ends. The cysteine opens and the phenylalanine closes a CDR3 of 13 amino acids. Of all the DNA, just the CDR3 is kept, 39 bases in frame from base 1. CDR1 and CDR2 (MNHEY, SVGAGI) derive from the germline V gene. A note on this clone: Its antigen is not yet known. Per-base quality was not reported, and no clone a single base away is much larger than it.

Each sample was amplified as two independent genomic DNA replicates: roughly 0.5 ug for blood and roughly 1.4 ug for tumor or normal breast. Following the manufacturer's instructions, the ImmunoSeq Intro kit was used to carry out TCRB sequencing on genomic DNA. Multiplex PCR ran 30 to 40 cycles with proprietary primers and spike-in control sequences for absolute quantification. Single-end 150-bp reads were used to sequence an 87-bp fragment spanning the CDR3 and the flanking V and J genes. Seven samples, each with two replicates, were multiplexed per lane of an Illumina MiSeq using version 3.0 chemistry. In the source study's methods: The vendor's proprietary pipeline handled the raw data processing, merging both replicates into a single result for each sample. Productive rearrangements sharing the V-gene family, CDR3 amino acid sequence and J-gene segment were defined as clonotypes. Clonality was computed as 1 minus the normalized Shannon entropy (Pielou evenness) of TCRB abundances. T cell density was estimated by dividing total templates by the number of input cells inferred from the DNA input amount. Recon with default parameters was used to estimate total repertoire diversity and clonality. A clonotype counted as tumor-enriched if its abundance in tumor exceeded 0.1% and was at least 32-fold higher than its abundance in normal breast. TCRdb stores this immuneACCESS table with in-frame sequences only. Part of the clones is absent; in the studies checked, under half of the shortfall reflects unresolved V genes, and no reason is known for the rest. From that table come the V and J calls and clone size; the DNA was used to work out D and trimming. Across this sample there are some 21,000 clones, with roughly 76% seen only once. The ten largest clones capture approximately 30% of the sample.

The study profiled bulk TCR beta-chain repertoires in matched peripheral blood, tumor and adjacent normal breast tissue taken from approximately 15 patients with early-stage breast cancer. Before surgery, whole blood (roughly 4.5-10 mL) was collected into EDTA tubes and processed within 2 hours. Peripheral blood mononuclear cells were isolated by Ficoll-Paque centrifugation in SepMate-50 tubes. PBMCs were cryopreserved in approximately 90% FBS with approximately 10% DMSO in aliquots of roughly 1.8 to 4 million cells and stored in liquid nitrogen. The Qiagen AllPrep DNA/RNA Mini kit was used for genomic DNA extraction.

Sequencing was done on a sample of blood. This sequence uses TRBV6-5 and TRBJ1-1; the D region possibly corresponds to TRBD1 (6 bases align). The sequence was collected from a person aged 55-75 years with breast cancer. The nucleotide sequence is TGTGCCAGCAGTTTAGGCGGGGGGCTTGAAGCTTTCTTT. It codes for CASSLGGGLEAFF.